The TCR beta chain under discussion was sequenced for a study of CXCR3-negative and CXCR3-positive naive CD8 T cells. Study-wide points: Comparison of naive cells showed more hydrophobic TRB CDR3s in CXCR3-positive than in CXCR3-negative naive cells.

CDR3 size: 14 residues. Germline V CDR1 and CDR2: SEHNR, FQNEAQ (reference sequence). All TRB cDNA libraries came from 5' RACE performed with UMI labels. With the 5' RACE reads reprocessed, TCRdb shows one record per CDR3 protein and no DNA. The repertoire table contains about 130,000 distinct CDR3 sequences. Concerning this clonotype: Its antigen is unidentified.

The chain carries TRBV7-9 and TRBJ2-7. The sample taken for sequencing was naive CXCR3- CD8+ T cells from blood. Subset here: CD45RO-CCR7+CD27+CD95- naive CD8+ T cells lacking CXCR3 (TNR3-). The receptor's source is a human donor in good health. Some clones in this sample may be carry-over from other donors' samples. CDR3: CASSTFDSSYEQYF. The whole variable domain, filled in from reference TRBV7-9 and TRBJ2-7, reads DTGVSQNPRHKITKRGQNVTFRCDPISEHNRLYWYRQTLGQGPEFLTYFQNEAQLEKSRLLSDRFSAERPKGSFSTLEIQRTEQGDSAMYLCASSTFDSSYEQYFGPGTRLTVT.